One T cell receptor (beta chain) is described in this entry. Its antigen is currently unknown. The sample comes from a study of early T cells in non-severe SARS-CoV-2 infection. Study-wide results and caveats: VDJdb matches were skewed toward anti-spike CD8 T cell responses.

Individual cDNA molecules each received unique molecular identifiers attached to them. TCRdb processed the 5' RACE reads anew with MiXCR; each CDR3 protein has one entry. The data show more than 70,000 distinct CDR3 sequences, with approximately 15% seen just once and about 14% held by the top ten. Sequencing was performed on whole blood. The receptor was derived from an adult who was a healthcare worker with PCR-confirmed SARS-CoV-2 infection or an uninfected control (not recorded which).

Here the CDR3 DNA reads TGTGCCAGCAGTCCCGGGACAGGGGGACGCTATGGCTACACCTTC. Encoded protein: CASSPGTGGRYGYTF. This chain uses TRBV27 with TRBJ1-2; 11 nucleotides agree with TRBD1. The germline gives CDR1 MNHEY, CDR2 SMNVEV (reference sequence). This CDR3 has 15 amino acids. The V segment lost 5 bases and the J segment 4 bases; nucleotides outside the gene matches: 6.